A selection of T cell receptor beta chains follows, all from one sample in a study of control samples from healthy donors and cancer patients. Sequencing used immunoSEQ multiplex PCR; TCRdb keeps in-frame clones, though not all of them. The profile covers some 71,000 clones, with 89% appearing a single time and 5% to 7% taken by the ten largest. Sequences were obtained from PBMCs. Source of these receptors: a man in his 60s with colorectal cancer. The conserved cysteine and the conserved F or W are not part of the CDR3 here.

V	J	CDR3
TRBV5-1	TRBJ2-2	ASSQETIGGHTGELF
TRBV7-2	TRBJ2-5	ASSLAGGVTQY
TRBV2	TRBJ1-1	ASSELANTEAF
TRBV7-2	TRBJ2-5	ASSLTGWGETQY
TRBV5-1	TRBJ2-2	ASSPRGSNTGELF
TRBV11-3	TRBJ1-6	ASSEWSGWGNSPLH
TRBV6-4	TRBJ1-6	ARAGNKAGGNSPLH
TRBV21-1	TRBJ1-2	ASNRDPRGYT
TRBV5-1	TRBJ2-3	ASTSWGGGQSDTQY
TRBV7-2	TRBJ1-2	ASSRQGAADGYT
TRBV7-2	TRBJ1-5	ASSFRFSQPQH
TRBV12-3/TRBV12-4	TRBJ2-7	ASSGLADEQY
TRBV7-3	TRBJ1-2	ASSLDGGSSGYT
TRBV7-9	TRBJ2-1	ASSFQGRRNEQF
TRBV7-2	TRBJ2-3	ASSPKGRGFSTDTQY
TRBV5-1	TRBJ1-2	ASSLVGDPGYT
TRBV4-2	TRBJ2-7	ASSQNGASSYEQY
TRBV29-1	TRBJ2-1	SVEGGTSAAHEQF
TRBV4-1	TRBJ2-1	ASSPLEGANEQF
TRBV28	TRBJ1-3	ASTAPGGRNTIY
TRBV20-1	TRBJ2-3	SASPTTDTQY
TRBV7-9	TRBJ2-3	ASSLGRAGARTDTQY
TRBV10-1	TRBJ2-3	ASSPGQGAGTDTQY
TRBV10-2	TRBJ1-1	ASSDLAVYTEAF
TRBV18	TRBJ1-5	ASSPPVGVGSNQPQH
TRBV7-9	TRBJ2-2	ASSPGQTNTGELF
TRBV5-1	TRBJ1-1	ASSLGGEAF
TRBV2	TRBJ1-5	ASMKGDRHQPQH
TRBV12-3/TRBV12-4	TRBJ2-2	ASINQGGGELF